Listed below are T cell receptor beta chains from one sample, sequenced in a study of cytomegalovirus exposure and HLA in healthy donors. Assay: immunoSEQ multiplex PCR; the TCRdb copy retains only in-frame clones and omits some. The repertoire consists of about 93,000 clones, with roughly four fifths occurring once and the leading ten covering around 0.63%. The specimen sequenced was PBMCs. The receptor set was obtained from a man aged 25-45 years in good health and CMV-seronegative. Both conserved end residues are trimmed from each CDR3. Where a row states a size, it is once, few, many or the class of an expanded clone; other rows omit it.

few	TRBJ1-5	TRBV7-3	ASSLKRSNQPQH
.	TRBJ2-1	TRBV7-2	ASSLARTSWGYNEQF
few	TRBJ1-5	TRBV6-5	ASSYSTASQPQH
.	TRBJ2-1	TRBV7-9	ASSRGAGGYNEQF
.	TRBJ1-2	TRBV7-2	ASSLDAGRANYGYT
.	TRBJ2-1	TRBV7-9	ASSDPWRAAYNEQF
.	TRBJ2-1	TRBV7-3	ASSLTALDEQF
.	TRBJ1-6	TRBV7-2	ASSLSTGNNSPLH
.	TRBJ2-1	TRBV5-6	ASSSLAGVEQF
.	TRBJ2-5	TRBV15	ATSRGLLAGGPIETQY
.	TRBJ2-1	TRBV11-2	ASSRVAGAAGEQF
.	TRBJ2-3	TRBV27	ASSHRRLAGLEDTQY
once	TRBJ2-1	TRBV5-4	ASSLERNEQF
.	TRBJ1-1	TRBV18	ASSPIYLSNTEAF
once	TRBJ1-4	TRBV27	ASSPRQVRNEKLF
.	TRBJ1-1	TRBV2	ASSDSYTEAF
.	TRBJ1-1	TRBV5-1	ASRAGTESEAF
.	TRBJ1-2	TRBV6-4	ASSAQQGEYGYT
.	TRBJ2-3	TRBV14	ASSQDGSRGHTQY
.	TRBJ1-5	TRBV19	ASSPTGGYQPQH
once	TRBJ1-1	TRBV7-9	ASSLLPLGATEAF
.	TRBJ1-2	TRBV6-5	ASSSDRGFIGYT
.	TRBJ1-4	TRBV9	ASSTHTGDATNEKLF
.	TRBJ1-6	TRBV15	ATSSLSAGSNSPLH
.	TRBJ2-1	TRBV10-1	ASSAAPVGQF
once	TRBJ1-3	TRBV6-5	ASSTTGGYTIY
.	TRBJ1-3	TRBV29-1	SVYIEMTVSGNTIY
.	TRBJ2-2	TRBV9	ASNVVAANTGELF
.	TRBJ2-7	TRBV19	ASSTSEVEQY
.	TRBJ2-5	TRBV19	ASSGGEKDRGIQETQY
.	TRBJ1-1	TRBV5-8	ASGRRGDTNTEAF
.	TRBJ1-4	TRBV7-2	ASSPSIEKLF
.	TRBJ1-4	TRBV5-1	ASSFEYRGDNEKLF